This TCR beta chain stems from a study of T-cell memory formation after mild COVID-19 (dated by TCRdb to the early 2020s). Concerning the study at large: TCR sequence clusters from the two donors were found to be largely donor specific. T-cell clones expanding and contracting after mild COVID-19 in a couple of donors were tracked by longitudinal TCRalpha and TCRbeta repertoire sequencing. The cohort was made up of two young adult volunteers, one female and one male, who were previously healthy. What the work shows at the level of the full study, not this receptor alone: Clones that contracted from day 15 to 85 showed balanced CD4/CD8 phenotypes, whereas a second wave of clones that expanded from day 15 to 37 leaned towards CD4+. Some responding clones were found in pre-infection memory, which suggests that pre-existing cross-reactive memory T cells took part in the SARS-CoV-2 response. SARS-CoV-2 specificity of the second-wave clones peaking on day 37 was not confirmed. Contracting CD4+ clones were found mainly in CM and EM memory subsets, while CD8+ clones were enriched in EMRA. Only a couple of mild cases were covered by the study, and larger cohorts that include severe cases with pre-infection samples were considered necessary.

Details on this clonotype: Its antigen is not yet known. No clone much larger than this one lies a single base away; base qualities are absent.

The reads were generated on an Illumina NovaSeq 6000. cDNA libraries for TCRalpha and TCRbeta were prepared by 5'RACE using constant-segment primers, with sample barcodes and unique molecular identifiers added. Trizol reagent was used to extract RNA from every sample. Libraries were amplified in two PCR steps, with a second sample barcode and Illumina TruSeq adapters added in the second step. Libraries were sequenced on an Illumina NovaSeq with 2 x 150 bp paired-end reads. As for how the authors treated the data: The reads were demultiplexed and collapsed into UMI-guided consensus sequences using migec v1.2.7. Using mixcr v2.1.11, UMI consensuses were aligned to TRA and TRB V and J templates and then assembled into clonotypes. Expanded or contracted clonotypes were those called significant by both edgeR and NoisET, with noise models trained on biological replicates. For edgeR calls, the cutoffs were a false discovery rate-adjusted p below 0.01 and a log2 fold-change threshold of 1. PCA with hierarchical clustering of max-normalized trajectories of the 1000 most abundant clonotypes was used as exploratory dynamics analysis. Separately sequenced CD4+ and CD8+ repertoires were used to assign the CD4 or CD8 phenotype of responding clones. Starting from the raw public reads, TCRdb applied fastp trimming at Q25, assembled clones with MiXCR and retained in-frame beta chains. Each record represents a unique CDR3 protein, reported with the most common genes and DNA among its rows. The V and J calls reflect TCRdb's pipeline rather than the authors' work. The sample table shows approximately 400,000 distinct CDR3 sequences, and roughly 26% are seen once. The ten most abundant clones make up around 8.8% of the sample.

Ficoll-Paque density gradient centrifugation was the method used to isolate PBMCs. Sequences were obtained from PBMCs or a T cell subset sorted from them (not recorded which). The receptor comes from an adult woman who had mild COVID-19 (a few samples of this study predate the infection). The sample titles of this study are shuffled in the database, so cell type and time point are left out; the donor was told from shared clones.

The CDR3: CASSQDERSGNTIYF. The DNA sequence is TGCGCCAGCAGCCAAGATGAGCGCTCTGGAAACACCATATATTTT. The chain is encoded by TRBV4-1 joined to TRBJ1-3; the D gene assignment is ambiguous. Spanning cysteine to phenylalanine, the CDR3 consists of 15 amino acids. Just CDR3 DNA is preserved here, 45 bases in frame from base 1. The CDR1 and CDR2 encoded by the germline V gene are MGHRA and YSYEKL. V was cut back by 0 bases and J by 0 bases, leaving a gap of 6 bases between them.